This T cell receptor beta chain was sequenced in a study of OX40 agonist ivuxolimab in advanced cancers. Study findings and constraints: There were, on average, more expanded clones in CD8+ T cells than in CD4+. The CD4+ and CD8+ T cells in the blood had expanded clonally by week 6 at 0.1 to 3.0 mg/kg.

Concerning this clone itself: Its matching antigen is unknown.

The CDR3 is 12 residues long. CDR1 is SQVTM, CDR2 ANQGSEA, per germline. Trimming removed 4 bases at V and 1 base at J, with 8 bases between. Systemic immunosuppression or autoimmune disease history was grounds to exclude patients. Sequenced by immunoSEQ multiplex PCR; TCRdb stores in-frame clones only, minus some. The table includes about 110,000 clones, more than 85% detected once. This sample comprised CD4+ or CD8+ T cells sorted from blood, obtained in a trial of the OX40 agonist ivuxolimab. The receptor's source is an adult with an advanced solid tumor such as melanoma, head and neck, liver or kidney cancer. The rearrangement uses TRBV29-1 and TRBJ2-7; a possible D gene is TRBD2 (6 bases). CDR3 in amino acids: CSVGRDSYEQYF. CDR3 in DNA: TGCAGCGTTGGGCGGGATTCCTACGAGCAGTACTTC.